A single sample is the source of the 5 T cell receptor beta chains below, sequenced in a study of vaccination and CD4 T cells after COVID-19. Sequencing of DNA taken from cultured CD4+ T cells relied on the Oncomine TCR Beta short-read assay. TCRdb redid the calling of the PCR reads with MiXCR, one entry per CDR3 protein. In the table there are some 25,000 distinct CDR3 sequences, approximately 60% of which are singletons. Their antigen targets remain unknown. Treatment indicated: approximately 10-day PBMC culture with coronavirus spike peptide pools or control peptides (ViraFEST assay). The sample in question was CD4+ T cells from blood, cultured in vitro, obtained after SARS-CoV-2 vaccination. Source of these receptors: a human donor who received a COVID-19 vaccine.

The CDR3 DNA sequence: TGTGCCAGCACCTACGGGGGGGAAAGGGTCAGCCAGCCCCAGCATTTT. It translates to CASTYGGERVSQPQHF. The V and J genes are TRBV6-1 and TRBJ1-5, with D perhaps TRBD1 (5 bases). This CDR3 is 16 amino acids long. V gave up 7 bases and J gave up 7 bases, with 23 bases separating them. Germline V CDR1 and CDR2: MNHNS, SASEGT.

Here the CDR3 reads CASSQEAENTEAFF. The DNA of the CDR3 is TGTGCCAGCAGCCAAGAAGCAGAGAACACTGAAGCTTTCTTT. The chain has TRBV4-2 and TRBJ1-1; no definite D call. CDR1 is LGHNA, CDR2 YNFKEQ, per germline. V lost 0 bases and J lost 1, with 6 bases in between. The CDR3 contains 14 residues.

This clonotype was counted a few times. CDR3 sequence (DNA): TGTGCCTGGAGTCTATCAGGGGGATGGGGGAACTATGGCTACACCTTC. Protein: CAWSLSGGWGNYGYTF. The rearrangement links TRBV30 to TRBJ1-2; 7 bases agree with TRBD1. Unmatched junction bases numbered 11, after V lost 2 bases and J lost 2 bases. The CDR3 contains 16 residues. Germline CDR1 and CDR2: GTSNPN and SVGIG (reference sequence).

The V call is TRBV24-1, the J call TRBJ2-5; 8 bases are a match to TRBD2. V gave up 4 bases and J gave up 0 bases; unmatched junction bases: 3. Germline loops: CDR1 KGHDR, CDR2 SFDVKD. The CDR3 totals 15 residues. The CDR3 DNA sequence: TGTGCCACCAGTGAACCGACTAGCGACCAAGAGACCCAGTACTTC. This encodes CATSEPTSDQETQYF.

This sequence joins TRBV12-3 or TRBV12-4 and TRBJ2-2, with TRBD2 matching 7 bases. The CDR3 runs to 14 residues. V shed 5 bases and J 3 bases; nucleotides not matched to a gene: 3. This chain's CDR3 is CASSMGLYTGELFF. CDR3 nucleotides: TGTGCCAGCAGTATGGGACTATACACCGGGGAGCTGTTTTTT.